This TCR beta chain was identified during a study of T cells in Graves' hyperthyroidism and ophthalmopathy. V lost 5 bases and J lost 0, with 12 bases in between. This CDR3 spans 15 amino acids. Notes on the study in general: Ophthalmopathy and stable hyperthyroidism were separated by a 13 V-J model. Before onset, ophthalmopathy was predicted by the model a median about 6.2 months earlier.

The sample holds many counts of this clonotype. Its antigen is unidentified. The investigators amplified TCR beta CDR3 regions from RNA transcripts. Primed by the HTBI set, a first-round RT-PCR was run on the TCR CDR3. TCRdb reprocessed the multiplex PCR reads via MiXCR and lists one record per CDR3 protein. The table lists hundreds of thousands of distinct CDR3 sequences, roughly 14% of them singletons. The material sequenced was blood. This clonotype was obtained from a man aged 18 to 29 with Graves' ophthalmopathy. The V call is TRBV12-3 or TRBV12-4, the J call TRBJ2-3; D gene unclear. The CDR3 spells CASSLLGVSTDTQYF. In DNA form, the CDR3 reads TGTGCCAGCAGTCTTCTTGGGGTTAGCACAGATACGCAGTATTTT.